The source of this T cell receptor beta chain is a study of T cells in Graves' hyperthyroidism and ophthalmopathy. This clonotype was recorded many times. RNA transcripts served as the template for amplifying TCR beta CDR3 regions. With the HTBI primer set, the TCR CDR3 went through a first round of RT-PCR. TCRdb fed the multiplex PCR reads into MiXCR, producing one record per CDR3 protein. The table lists roughly 520,000 distinct CDR3 sequences, roughly 24% of them singletons. The germline gives CDR1 SGHRS, CDR2 YFSETQ. The CDR3 consists of 16 residues. Trimming cost V 7 bases and J 3 bases; bases outside gene matches: 10.

The chain recombines TRBV5-1 with TRBJ2-2, with 9 bases that match TRBD2. This receptor was identified in a woman under 40 with Graves' ophthalmopathy. The sample was blood. CDR3 amino acids: CASGMNSGGDTGELFF. The CDR3, as DNA: TGCGCCAGCGGGATGAATAGCGGGGGAGACACCGGGGAGCTGTTTTTT. The full variable domain, completed using reference TRBV5-1 and TRBJ2-2, is KAGVTQTPRYLIKTRGQQVTLSCSPISGHRSVSWYQQTPGQGLQFLFEYFSETQRNKGNFPGRFSGRQFSNSRSEMNVSTLELGDSALYLCASGMNSGGDTGELFFGEGSRLTVL.